This section outlines one T cell receptor beta chain sequence together with its context. Its target is not known. The assay was immunoSEQ multiplex PCR, and TCRdb's table has in-frame clones only and misses some. The table has about 73,000 clones, nearly 90% seen once. With 0 bases removed from V and 8 bases from J, the gap between germline ends came to 18 bases. The CDR3 runs to 16 residues. Germline values: CDR1 MNHEY, CDR2 SVGAGI. The data originate from a study of T cell responses to AZD1222 COVID-19 vaccine. Whole-study findings and limits: Baseline seropositives among AZD1222 recipients totaled only 6 or 7. As reported, nearly half of all spike-specific TCRs target variant regions that are unmutated.

The TCR comes from an adult who received the AZD1222 COVID-19 vaccine. The material was peripheral blood, obtained 28 days after the second AZD1222 dose. This chain links TRBV6-5 with TRBJ2-3; tentatively, D is TRBD2 (6 bases). CDR3 residues: CASSYSGGTPVGTQYF. CDR3 coding DNA: TGTGCCAGCAGTTACTCGGGGGGAACCCCAGTAGGTACGCAGTATTTT.